Below, 20 T cell receptor beta chains from the same sample are listed, as sequenced in a study of spatial heterogeneity in lung cancer. The time point is: sample taken at primary tumor resection. The authors sequenced whole RNA from tumor, nontumor lung or frozen PBMC without sorting. TCRdb reprocessed the 5' RACE reads via MiXCR and lists one record per CDR3 protein. The repertoire holds 10,000 to 15,000 distinct CDR3 sequences, about 3.8% seen once, with 40% to 50% in the top ten. Sequences were derived from PBMCs, sampled at surgery. Receptor source: a male donor with early-stage non-small cell lung cancer.

This clonotype was seen repeatedly, ten times or more. The library was prepared for alpha chains; this beta chain is a stray read, so its frequency means little. The genes are TRBV7-8 and TRBJ2-3, with TRBD2 as a possible D gene (5 bases). The V gene's germline CDR1 is SGHVS and CDR2 FQNEAQ. The ends were cut back, 2 bases at V and 5 bases at J, with 8 bases in the middle. This CDR3 is 13 amino acids long. The CDR3 bases are TGTGCCAGCAGCTTATTTGAGGGAGATACGCAGTATTTT. This gives the protein CASSLFEGDTQYF.

The table lists this clonotype with many counts. Found in a library prepared for alpha chains, this beta chain is an off-target read, and its abundance has little meaning. This chain uses TRBV5-1 with TRBJ2-5, with D unresolved. V lost 4 bases, J lost 2 bases, and 15 bases lay in between. The CDR3 runs 15 residues. Germline V gene sequence: CDR1 SGHRS, CDR2 YFSETQ. In DNA, the CDR3 is TGCGCCAGCAGCGATACAGAAGCCGGACAAGAGACCCAGTACTTC. This translates into CASSDTEAGQETQYF. The full variable domain, rest sourced from reference TRBV5-1 and TRBJ2-5, is KAGVTQTPRYLIKTRGQQVTLSCSPISGHRSVSWYQQTPGQGLQFLFEYFSETQRNKGNFPGRFSGRQFSNSRSEMNVSTLELGDSALYLCASSDTEAGQETQYFGPGTRLLVL.

This clonotype was counted ten times or more. Within a library made for alpha chains, this beta chain is off target, and its count is uninformative. The chain employs TRBV2 and TRBJ1-3; a weak D match, TRBD1 (5 bases). CDR1 is SNHLY and CDR2 is FYNNEI in the germline V gene. V gave up 8 bases and J gave up 0 bases, with 14 bases separating them. The CDR3 totals 15 residues. CDR3: CASPGTQSSGNTIYF. CDR3 nucleotides: TGTGCCAGCCCCGGGACTCAAAGCTCTGGAAACACCATATATTTT.

In this sample, this clonotype turned up many times. This beta chain is an off-target read within a library intended for alpha chains, so its frequency means little. The chain employs TRBV20-1 and TRBJ2-5; TRBD1 matches 8 bases. There are 15 residues in the CDR3. The V gene end was trimmed by 0 bases and the J gene end by 3 bases; junction bases not matched to a gene: 6. Germline CDR1 DFQATT, CDR2 SNEGSKA (reference sequence). DNA of the CDR3: TGCAGTGCTAGAGATCCACAGGGGGGTAAAGAGACCCAGTACTTC. It yields the protein CSARDPQGGKETQYF.

To note about this clonotype: It is likely a read error, because the conserved phenylalanine at the end of the CDR3 is missing. This beta chain turned up in a library designed for alpha chains; as an off-target read, its abundance says little. The chain combines TRBV9 with TRBJ2-5, with TRBD1 identical over 8 bases. Germline V gene data show CDR1 as SGDLS and CDR2 as YYNGEE. The CDR3 loop spans 16 amino acids. V shed 0 bases and J 5 bases; nucleotides not matched to a gene: 9. This CDR3 reads CASSVGLNRGRETQYS. CDR3 DNA: TGTGCCAGCAGCGTAGGTCTCAACAGGGGGAGGGAGACCCAGTACTCC.

This clonotype was found many times. The library was prepared for alpha chains; this beta chain is a stray read, so its frequency means little. The CDR3, as DNA: TGCGCCAGCAGTCAGGCTAGCGGGAGCTTGGTAGATGAGCAGTTCTTC. Translated, it gives CASSQASGSLVDEQFF. The V call is TRBV23-1, the J call TRBJ2-1; 10 nucleotides match TRBD2. TRBV23-1 is treated as an ORF (open reading frame) with a function not yet certain. The CDR3 has 16 residues. V was clipped by 3 bases and J by 8 bases; unmatched bases: 10.

This clonotype was seen only a few times. Since the library was made to target alpha chains, this beta chain is a stray read and its abundance is not meaningful. The V and J genes are TRBV7-2 and TRBJ1-1, with D perhaps TRBD1 (6 bases). Trimming pared 5 bases from V and 5 bases from J, leaving 12 bases between. Germline loops: CDR1 SGHTA, CDR2 FQGNSA. This CDR3 is built from 13 residues. The chain's CDR3 is CASSQGRGTEAFF. The CDR3 coding sequence is TGTGCCAGCAGCCAGGGGCGAGGGACTGAAGCTTTCTTT.

The sample holds many counts of this clonotype. This beta chain is an off-target read within a library intended for alpha chains, so its frequency means little. Here the CDR3 DNA reads TGTGCCAGTAAGCGGGAGGACAGGGGACCAAGCTCTGGAAACACCATATATTTT. This encodes CASKREDRGPSSGNTIYF. The chain uses TRBV19 and TRBJ1-3; 9 bases fit TRBD1. CDR1 and CDR2 from the germline V gene are LNHDA and SQIVND (reference sequence). V shed 7 bases, J shed 0 bases, and the junction held 13 bases outside the gene matches. The CDR3 runs 18 residues.

There are many counts of this clonotype. This beta chain is a stray read from a library made for alpha chains; its abundance is not meaningful. The CDR3 nucleotides read TGCGCCAGCAGCCAAGAGCGGCACCCCTACGAGCAGTACTTC. Translation gives CASSQERHPYEQYF. V is TRBV4-1 and J is TRBJ2-7; D remains unclear. Germline V gene lookup returns CDR1 MGHRA and CDR2 YSYEKL. The CDR3 has 14 residues. Trimming removed 0 bases from V and 2 bases from J, with 8 bases in between.

In this sample, this clonotype turned up a few times. Since it is a stray read in a library aimed at alpha chains, this beta chain has a size that is not meaningful. The chain combines TRBV7-9 with TRBJ2-4, with D possibly being TRBD2 (5 bases). This CDR3 contains 20 residues. V dropped 0 bases and J dropped 1 base, with 22 bases sitting between them. Per the germline V gene, CDR1 is SEHNR and CDR2 is FQNEAQ (reference sequence). CDR3: CASSLAGLEGPPIAKNIQYF. The CDR3 coding sequence is TGTGCCAGCAGCTTAGCCGGGCTAGAGGGCCCCCCTATCGCCAAAAACATTCAGTACTTC.

This clonotype was seen ten or more times. The library was designed around alpha chains, so this beta chain is a stray read whose abundance carries little weight. The rearrangement joins TRBV7-9 to TRBJ2-5, with D possibly matching TRBD1 (7 bases). Germline CDR1 reads SEHNR; CDR2 reads FQNEAQ (reference sequence). Trimming removed 3 bases at V and 3 bases at J, with 17 bases between. The CDR3 is made up of 16 amino acids. The CDR3 region has the DNA TGTGCCAGCAGCTTTTCATCCGGCAGGGGGGAAGAGACCCAGTACTTC. This sequence encodes CASSFSSGRGEETQYF. The full variable domain, rest sourced from reference TRBV7-9 and TRBJ2-5, is DTGVSQNPRHKITKRGQNVTFRCDPISEHNRLYWYRQTLGQGPEFLTYFQNEAQLEKSRLLSDRFSAERPKGSFSTLEIQRTEQGDSAMYLCASSFSSGRGEETQYFGPGTRLLVL.

This clonotype was detected ten times or more. This beta chain slipped into a library made for alpha chains as a stray read, so its size is not meaningful. The CDR3 sequence: CASSSPRGVGTGELFF. The CDR3 DNA follows: TGTGCCAGCAGTTCCCCCCGCGGGGTTGGCACCGGGGAGCTGTTTTTT. J is TRBJ2-2 and V is TRBV28; D is possibly TRBD2 (6 bases). Germline assignment: CDR1 MDHEN and CDR2 SYDVKM. CDR3 length: 16 residues. V was pared by 4 bases and J by 4 bases, with 16 bases between.

This clonotype has a count of ten or more. This beta chain turned up in a library designed for alpha chains; as an off-target read, its abundance says little. CDR3 residues: CASSQFSGRIGPDTQYF. In DNA, the CDR3 is TGCGCCAGCAGCCAATTTAGCGGGAGAATCGGACCAGATACGCAGTATTTT. The V and J genes are TRBV4-1 and TRBJ2-3, with 9 bases that match TRBD2. After removal of 2 bases from V and 4 bases from J, the junction contained 10 bases not matched to a gene. The germline V gene encodes CDR1 MGHRA and CDR2 YSYEKL. CDR3 length: 17 amino acids.

By share, this clonotype ranks as medium-sized. In a library made to pick up alpha chains, this beta chain is a stray read with a size that means little. The rearrangement joins TRBV27 to TRBJ2-2; D possibly uses TRBD1 or TRBD2 (6 bases each). This CDR3 comprises 14 residues. V dropped 3 bases and J dropped 6 bases, with 11 bases sitting between them. From germline, CDR1 is MNHEY and CDR2 SMNVEV (reference sequence). For the CDR3, the DNA is TGTGCCAGCAGTTTGACTAGGGGGGCCGGGGAGCTGTTTTTT. As protein: CASSLTRGAGELFF.

A remark on this clonotype: This beta chain is an off-target read within a library intended for alpha chains, so its frequency means little. The chain uses TRBV7-7 and TRBJ2-5, with D perhaps assigned TRBD1 or TRBD2 (5 bases each). Per germline, CDR1 SSHAT and CDR2 FNYEAQ (reference sequence). Trimming pared 5 bases from V and 1 base from J, leaving 14 bases between. This CDR3 comprises 15 residues. The CDR3 DNA reads TGTGCCAGCAGCCAGGGATCGGGGCCCCAAGAGACCCAGTACTTC. Translation: CASSQGSGPQETQYF.

This clonotype was recorded at least ten times. Being off target in a library aimed at alpha chains, this beta chain has a size of little meaning. The gene calls are TRBV6-5 and TRBJ2-2, with 13 bases fitting TRBD2. The V segment lost 4 bases and the J segment 5 bases; nucleotides outside the gene matches: 4. From germline, CDR1 is MNHEY and CDR2 SVGAGI. CDR3 length: 16 residues. The CDR3 DNA reads TGTGCCAGCAGTTTGACTAGCGGGAGGCCAACCGGGGAGCTGTTTTTT. This gives the protein CASSLTSGRPTGELFF.

This clonotype was seen many times. The library was prepared for alpha chains; this beta chain is a stray read, so its frequency means little. This chain uses TRBV6-6 with TRBJ1-5; D is unresolved. The CDR3 sequence is 11 residues long. Germline loops: CDR1 MNHNY, CDR2 SVGAGI (reference sequence). Trimming took off 2 bases at V and 9 bases at J, with 5 bases between the two ends. This CDR3 is CASSYTGPQHF. CDR3 sequence (DNA): TGTGCCAGCAGTTACACCGGGCCCCAGCATTTT.

This clonotype has ten or more counts. Since it is a stray read in a library aimed at alpha chains, this beta chain has a size that is not meaningful. This chain joins TRBV20-1 and TRBJ1-1; no definite D call. The CDR3 runs 11 residues. Germline V gives CDR1 DFQATT, CDR2 SNEGSKA (reference sequence). Trimming removed 7 bases at V and 4 bases at J, with 10 bases between. CDR3 bases: TGCAGTGTAGAGCCTCGCACTGAAGCTTTCTTT. This gives the protein CSVEPRTEAFF.

Of note for this clonotype: For a library built for alpha chains, this beta chain is a stray read; little rests on its size. V usage is TRBV5-6 and J usage is TRBJ2-2, with TRBD2 as a possible D gene (6 bases). Per germline, CDR1 SGHDT and CDR2 YYEEEE. Trimming pared 4 bases from V and 1 base from J, leaving 11 bases between. This CDR3 contains 15 residues. CDR3 nucleotides: TGTGCCAGCAGCCGTCGGGGACTGAACACCGGGGAGCTGTTTTTT. Residues: CASSRRGLNTGELFF.

This clonotype occurred many times. Little can be read into the size of this beta chain, an off-target read in a library designed for alpha chains. V usage is TRBV3-1 and J usage is TRBJ1-1, with D perhaps matching TRBD1 (5 bases). This CDR3 region has 12 residues. V lost 5 bases and J lost 5, with 9 bases in between. From germline, CDR1 is LGHDT and CDR2 YNNKEL (reference sequence). This CDR3 is CASSYGGTEAFF. DNA for the CDR3: TGTGCCAGCAGCTACGGGGGGACTGAAGCTTTCTTT.